This is a list of T cell receptor beta chains from one sample in a study of cytomegalovirus exposure and HLA in healthy donors. Profiling relied on immunoSEQ multiplex PCR, and the TCRdb table lists in-frame clones only, not all of them. The sample lists about 230,000 clones; around 89% were seen once. The sample consisted of PBMCs. All receptors derive from a woman between 18 and 29 years old in good health and CMV-seronegative. Both conserved end residues are part of each CDR3.

v_gene,CDR3aa
TRBV2,CASLAGLGTQYF
TRBV13,CASSLTGHETQYF
TRBV5-1,CASSSSGSQETQYF
TRBV5-1,CASSFWTGSTGELFF
TRBV4-3,CASSQATGIFYYGYTF
TRBV5-6,CASSFDRVRSNEQFF
TRBV4-2,CASSPVGTGPYEQYF
TRBV6-4,CASSEEYGYGYTF
TRBV6-5,CASSSPGGRLYNEQFF
TRBV11-3,CASSPGQGANEQFF
TRBV9,CASSVGRGGYEQYF
TRBV6-5,CASRPRQGSSYEQYF
TRBV27,CASPFECGNNEQFF
TRBV2,CASSEGHNSNQPQHF
TRBV9,CASSKQTGLEEKLFF
TRBV5-1,CASSLGYRGRGNQPQHF